The entry below gives a single T cell receptor (beta chain) sequence along with its context. The antigen remains unidentified. Molecules of cDNA were individually given unique molecular identifiers that were attached to them. TCRdb fed the 5' RACE reads into MiXCR, producing one record per CDR3 protein. This sample yields approximately 75,000 distinct CDR3 sequences, of which roughly 14% are seen a single time; less than 5% belongs to the top ten. The germline V and J ends were trimmed by 6 bases and 9 bases, with 15 bases remaining between them. The CDR3 runs to 13 residues. In germline, CDR1 is KGHSH, CDR2 LQKENI. These data come from a study of early T cells in non-severe SARS-CoV-2 infection. Study summary: Chains from this unsorted whole-blood bulk RNA could not be paired.

General observations from the study: Matching results from VDJdb favored anti-spike CD8 responses, leaving private and CD4 specificities undetected.

The sequence was collected from an adult who was a healthcare worker with PCR-confirmed SARS-CoV-2 infection or an uninfected control (not recorded which). The source was whole blood, collected at baseline. V is TRBV18 and J is TRBJ2-1, with D maybe TRBD1 (6 bases). The CDR3 DNA reads TGTGCCAGCTCGGAATCCGGGACACCTGAGCAGTTCTTC. It yields the protein CASSESGTPEQFF.